This is a list of T cell receptor beta chains from one sample in a study of blood T cell repertoires in COVID-19. Clones were sequenced by immunoSEQ multiplex PCR, and TCRdb holds only the in-frame ones, with some missing. This table has more than 200,000 clones, around 84% appearing once. The material sequenced was PBMCs or T cells enriched from blood (not recorded which). These receptors came from a man aged 35 to 55 who had recovered from COVID-19. Each CDR3 is given with its conserved first and last residue. The D gene is left open where the match is weak. Some rows have no size entry. The others give once, few or many, or a class for an expanded clone.

TGTGCCAGCAGTTTATGGGAGGGCCCCTACAATGAGCAGTTCTTC	CASSLWEGPYNEQFF	TRBD2	TRBJ2-1	.	TRBV27
TGTGCCAGCAGTTTTAGGGGCGGCAGAGATACGCAGTATTTT	CASSFRGGRDTQYF	.	TRBJ2-3	.	TRBV28
TGTGCCAGCAGCTCGTATTCGCAGACCTACGAGCAGTACTTC	CASSSYSQTYEQYF	.	TRBJ2-7	.	TRBV7-9
TGTGCCAGTAGTGCGAACAGGGGGACTGAGCAGTTCTTC	CASSANRGTEQFF	TRBD1	TRBJ2-1	once	TRBV19
TGTGCCTGGAGTGTGGGGGCTGGTCAGGGTGAAAAACTGTTTTTT	CAWSVGAGQGEKLFF	.	TRBJ1-4	.	TRBV30
TGTGCCAGCAGCCGGGACTCCTTCGGCGGGGAGCTGTTTTTT	CASSRDSFGGELFF	.	TRBJ2-2	.	TRBV3-1/TRBV3-2
TGCGCCAGCAGTGACTCAGGTCTCGCTGGGGCCAACGTCCTGACTTTC	CASSDSGLAGANVLTF	.	TRBJ2-6	.	TRBV10-1
TGCGCCAGCAGGACAGGGGCTCAAGAGACCCAGTACTTC	CASRTGAQETQYF	TRBD1	TRBJ2-5	.	TRBV5-1
TGTGCCAGTAATGGCCCCACTAGCGAGACGGGGTCCTACAATGAGCAGTTCTTC	CASNGPTSETGSYNEQFF	TRBD2	TRBJ2-1	once	TRBV5-6
TGTGCCAGTAGTATAGATTCGGGAAGATATACGCAGTATTTT	CASSIDSGRYTQYF	.	TRBJ2-3	.	TRBV19
TGTGCCAGCAGTTCACAGGGTTTTCAGAGTGGCTACACCTTC	CASSSQGFQSGYTF	.	TRBJ1-2	few	TRBV27
TGTGCAAGTCGCTTAGCTAGCGGGAGTTGCACAGATACGCAGTATTTT	CASRLASGSCTDTQYF	.	TRBJ2-3	few	TRBV12-2
TGTGCCACTCGGGGAGGGGGCACTAGCGGGAGCCCCTACAATGAGCAGTTCTTC	CATRGGGTSGSPYNEQFF	TRBD2	TRBJ2-1	once	TRBV24-1
TGTGCCAGCAGCTTAACCCAAGAGAATCAGCCCCAGCATTTT	CASSLTQENQPQHF	.	TRBJ1-5	.	TRBV7-9
TGTGCCAGCAGTTACCACTGGACTAGCGGGAGCTACGAGCAGTACTTC	CASSYHWTSGSYEQYF	TRBD2	TRBJ2-7	.	TRBV6-2/TRBV6-3
TGTGCCAGCAGCCAAGAGTTCAACTCCTACAATGAGCAGTTCTTC	CASSQEFNSYNEQFF	.	TRBJ2-1	.	TRBV3-1/TRBV3-2
TGTGCCAGCAGCCCACACTCAGCCCCTAGCTACGAGCAGTACTTC	CASSPHSAPSYEQYF	.	TRBJ2-7	.	TRBV7-9
TGTGCCAGCAGCAGGGACAACCGCTATGGCTACACCTTC	CASSRDNRYGYTF	.	TRBJ1-2	once	TRBV2
TGCGCCAGCAGCCAAGTCTTTCCGGCGGGGGAAGCTTTCTTT	CASSQVFPAGEAFF	.	TRBJ1-1	.	TRBV4-3
TGTGCCAGCAGCCGAAGACTAGCCGAGCGGACAGATACGCAGTATTTT	CASSRRLAERTDTQYF	TRBD2	TRBJ2-3	.	TRBV4-2
TGCGCCAGCAGCCAAGAGCGGCAACTGAGCACAGATACGCAGTATTTT	CASSQERQLSTDTQYF	.	TRBJ2-3	.	TRBV5-1
TGTGCCAGCAGCCTCACAACGAACACCGGGGAGCTGTTTTTT	CASSLTTNTGELFF	.	TRBJ2-2	.	TRBV2
TGTGCCAGCAAACTAGCGGGAGGTTTAGATACGCAGTATTTT	CASKLAGGLDTQYF	TRBD2	TRBJ2-3	.	TRBV28
TGTGCCAGCAGCCCCCGTGGTGGCGGGACGGGCTACAATGAGCAGTTCTTC	CASSPRGGGTGYNEQFF	.	TRBJ2-1	.	TRBV7-2
TGTGCCAGCAGTCAGCGTGGGGTACGGGGGGGCCCCGGGAATGAGCAGTTCTTC	CASSQRGVRGGPGNEQFF	TRBD2	TRBJ2-1	.	TRBV9
TGCGCCAGCAGTAGCGGACAGGGTGCAGATACGCAGTATTTT	CASSSGQGADTQYF	TRBD1	TRBJ2-3	.	TRBV5-1
TGCGCCAGCAGCTTGGCGGCGGGCGCCGCTTCAAGCTCCTACGAGCAGTACTTC	CASSLAAGAASSSYEQYF	.	TRBJ2-7	once	TRBV5-1
TGTGCCAGCTCACCTCCGGTGGGGCTCCTTGGAAACACCATATATTTT	CASSPPVGLLGNTIYF	.	TRBJ1-3	.	TRBV18
TGTGCCAGCAGGGAGGGAAGCGGGTCCGAGCAGTACTTC	CASREGSGSEQYF	.	TRBJ2-7	once	TRBV27
TGTGCCAGTAGTATACCAGGCAGGGCCTCTGGAAACACCATATATTTT	CASSIPGRASGNTIYF	.	TRBJ1-3	.	TRBV19
TGTGCCAGCAGTTACACCGGGCTGGGGGGATTCACCTTC	CASSYTGLGGFTF	.	TRBJ1-2	.	TRBV6-5